This TCR beta chain originates from a study of CD8+CD57+ T cells in acquired aplastic anemia (dated by TCRdb to the late 2010s). In terms of the full investigation: Extracted DNA from sorted CD4+ and CD8+ cells averaged 3.2 ug, ranging from about 0.18 to 27.4 ug. Healthy donor samples averaged approximately 10 million reads for CD4+ and fewer than 12 million for CD8+ cells.

Profiling of TCR beta VDJ combinations and CDR3 sequences used genomic DNA as the template. TCR repertoire sequencing was run on an Illumina HiSeq 2000. In the authors' own workflow: Repertoires were assessed using TRBV/TRBJ rearrangement plots, CDR3 size and DJ length profiles, and Simpson's diversity index. Whichever DNA sequence was most abundant in the deep sequencing data was defined as the immunodominant clone. CDR3 amino acid sequences were checked for sharing between subjects and were compared against published repertoires and the VDJdb database. TCRdb reprocessed the public reads (quality trimming at Q25 with fastp, clone calling with MiXCR) and kept in-frame beta chains. Each CDR3 protein gets just one entry, which takes the most common genes and DNA from the rows behind it. TCRdb's processing, not the authors' own work, is the source of the V and J calls. This sample gives around 150,000 distinct CDR3 sequences in total; just under 45% of them show up just once. About 1.1% of the sample lies in the top ten.

In this study, sorted CD4+ and CD8+ T cells from the blood of healthy subjects and of severe aplastic anemia patients had their TCR repertoires deep-sequenced. Ficoll-Paque density gradient centrifugation was used to isolate peripheral blood mononuclear cells. CD4+ and CD8+ T cells were sorted by FACS or magnetic beads before DNA extraction. With regard to this clonotype: Which antigen it targets is not known. Base qualities were left out, and no much larger clone turns up one base away.

Summary of the overall study and its limitations: CD8+ Simpson's diversity did not differ significantly between patients and healthy controls (P=0.060). Twenty-nine CD8+ CDR3 sequences were found in both patients and controls but appeared to be highly expressed in patients and within the immunodominant clones of the patients.

V lost 4 bases and J lost 0 bases; the stretch between them is 3 bases long. From the cysteine up to the phenylalanine, the CDR3 has a length of 13 residues. Only CDR3 DNA is held: 39 bases, read in frame from base 1. The germline V gene sets CDR1 to SNHLY and CDR2 to FYNNEI. The source of this sequence is a human donor in good health. The rearrangement joined TRBV2 to TRBJ2-2; no D gene call is confident. Input material: sorted CD4+, CD8+, or CD8+CD57+ T cells (not recorded which) from PBMCs. The CDR3 has the sequence CASSVSNTGELFF. The DNA reads TGTGCCAGCAGTGTATCGAACACCGGGGAGCTGTTTTTT.